This TCR beta chain stems from a study of cytomegalovirus exposure and HLA in healthy donors (dated by TCRdb to about 2017). Background for the entire study: According to a later analysis, the roughly 130 validation repertoires were produced on the same platform as the roughly 600 repertoires of the first cohort. To predict cytomegalovirus infection status, the study brought together high-throughput TCR immunosequencing, statistical association of individual TCRs with disease status, and machine learning. The study aimed to test whether cataloging public T cell receptors could reveal signatures of past pathogen exposure. Besides the first cohort of approximately 670 subjects, a separate validation cohort made up of over 95 different subjects was used.

The donors belonged to the validation cohort of approximately 130 subjects, which was separate from the 666-subject first cohort. Trimmed from V: 5 bases; trimmed from J: 4 bases; junction bases lacking a gene match: 8. Including cysteine and phenylalanine, the CDR3 has 15 amino acids. Of all the DNA, just the CDR3 is kept, 45 bases in frame from base 1. The germline V gene (reference sequence) yields LNHDA for CDR1 and SQIVND for CDR2. What the work shows at the level of the full study, not this receptor alone: In both the original and validation cohorts, the classifier was reported to diagnose cytomegalovirus status with high specificity and sensitivity. According to the authors, the approach could potentially be generalized to other disease states and immunological phenotypes. A later analysis had no HLA typing for the validation cohort, so co-occurrence there was scored across all 130 or so repertoires. A total of some 180 TCR beta chains were listed by the study as associated with cytomegalovirus. Subsequent analysis determined that TCRs grouped into clusters in the first cohort also showed a tendency toward co-occurrence across the roughly 110 validation repertoires, and 94% of cluster scores exceeded 0. While some public TCRs were present in many individuals, most TCR sequences turned up only very rarely across donors. In vitro tests confirmed that a few of the cytomegalovirus-associated TCR beta chains recognize cytomegalovirus antigens.

This clone appeared once. Its antigen remains undetermined. No quality values exist for individual bases; no much larger clone is one base distant. Library generation was performed with the immunoSEQ multiplex PCR assay. From the authors' description of their analysis: A statistical classification framework was developed to diagnose cytomegalovirus status using the catalog of TCR beta chain sequences. TCRdb mirrors the immuneACCESS table, restricted to in-frame sequences. Some clones are absent from its copies; in checked studies, under half trace to an unresolved V gene, and the reason for the others is unknown. Clone size and the V and J calls come from that table; the DNA yielded D and trimming. The table for this sample lists a few hundred thousand clones; roughly 87% of them were counted only once. The ten largest clones take up 12% of the sample.

The receptor was isolated from a man between 18 and 29 years old in good health and CMV-seropositive. Sequenced material: PBMCs. Recombination linked TRBV19 to TRBJ1-3; the central 7 bases match TRBD1. In nucleotide form, the sequence is TGTGCCAGTAGTGCGACCGGGACAGAGGGAAACACCATATATTTT. Its translation is CASSATGTEGNTIYF.